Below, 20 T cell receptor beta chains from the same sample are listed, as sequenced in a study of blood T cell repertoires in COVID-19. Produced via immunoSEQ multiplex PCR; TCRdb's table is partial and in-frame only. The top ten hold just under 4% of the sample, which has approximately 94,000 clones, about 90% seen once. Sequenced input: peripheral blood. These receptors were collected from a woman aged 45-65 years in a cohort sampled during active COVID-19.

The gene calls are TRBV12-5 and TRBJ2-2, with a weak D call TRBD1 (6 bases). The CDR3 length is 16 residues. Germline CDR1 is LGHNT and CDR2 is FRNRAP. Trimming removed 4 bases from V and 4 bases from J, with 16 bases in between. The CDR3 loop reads CASGYHRTGSTGELFF. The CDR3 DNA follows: TGTGCTAGTGGTTACCACCGTACAGGGTCCACCGGGGAGCTGTTTTTT.

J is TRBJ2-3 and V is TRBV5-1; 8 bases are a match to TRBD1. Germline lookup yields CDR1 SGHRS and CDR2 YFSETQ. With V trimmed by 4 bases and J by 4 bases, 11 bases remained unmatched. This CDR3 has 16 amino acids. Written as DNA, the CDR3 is TGCGCCAGCAGCCCCCCCGGACAGGGTAGGTCAGATACGCAGTATTTT. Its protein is CASSPPGQGRSDTQYF.

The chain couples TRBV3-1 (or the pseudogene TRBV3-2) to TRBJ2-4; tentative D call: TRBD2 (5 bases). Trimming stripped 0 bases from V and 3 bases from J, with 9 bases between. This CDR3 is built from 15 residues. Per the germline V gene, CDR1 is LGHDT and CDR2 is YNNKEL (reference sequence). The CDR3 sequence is CASSQDPGFKNIQYF. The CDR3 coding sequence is TGTGCCAGCAGCCAAGATCCGGGGTTCAAAAACATTCAGTACTTC.

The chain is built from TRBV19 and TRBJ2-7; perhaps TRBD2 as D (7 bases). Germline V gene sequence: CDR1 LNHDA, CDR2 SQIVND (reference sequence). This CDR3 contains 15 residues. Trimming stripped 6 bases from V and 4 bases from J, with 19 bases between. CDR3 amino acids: CASRSGGGQYYEQYF. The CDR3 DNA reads TGTGCCAGTAGAAGTGGCGGGGGACAATATTACGAGCAGTACTTC.

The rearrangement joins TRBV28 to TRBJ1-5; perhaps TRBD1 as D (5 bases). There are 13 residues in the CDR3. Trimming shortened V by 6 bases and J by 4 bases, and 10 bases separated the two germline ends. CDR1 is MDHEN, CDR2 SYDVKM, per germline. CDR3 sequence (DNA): TGTGCCAGCAGGACAGACAGAAATCAGCCCCAGCATTTT. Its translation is CASRTDRNQPQHF.

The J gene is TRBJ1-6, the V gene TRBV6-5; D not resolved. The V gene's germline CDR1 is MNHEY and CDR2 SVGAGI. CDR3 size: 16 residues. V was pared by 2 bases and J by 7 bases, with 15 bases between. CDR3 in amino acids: CASSYPRRHGNSPLHF. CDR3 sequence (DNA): TGTGCCAGCAGTTACCCGAGGAGGCACGGGAATTCACCCCTCCACTTT.

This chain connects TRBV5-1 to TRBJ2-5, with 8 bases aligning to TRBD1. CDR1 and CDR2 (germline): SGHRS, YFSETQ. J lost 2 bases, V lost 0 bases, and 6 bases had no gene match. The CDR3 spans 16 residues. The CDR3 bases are TGCGCCAGCAGCTTGGGACAGGGGCCGATGCAAGAGACCCAGTACTTC. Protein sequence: CASSLGQGPMQETQYF.

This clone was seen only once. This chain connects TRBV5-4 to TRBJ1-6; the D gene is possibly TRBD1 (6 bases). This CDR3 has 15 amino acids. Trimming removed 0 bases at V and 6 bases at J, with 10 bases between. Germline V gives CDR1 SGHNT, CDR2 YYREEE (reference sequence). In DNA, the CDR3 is TGTGCCAGCAGCTTGGTCGGCAGGGGTAATTCACCCCTCCACTTT. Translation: CASSLVGRGNSPLHF.

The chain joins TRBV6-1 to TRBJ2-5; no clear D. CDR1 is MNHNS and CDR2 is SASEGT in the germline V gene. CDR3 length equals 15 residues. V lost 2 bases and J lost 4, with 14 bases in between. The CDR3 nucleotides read TGTGCCAGCAGTGAATTGGCGTCGACGGGAGAGACCCAGTACTTC. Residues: CASSELASTGETQYF.

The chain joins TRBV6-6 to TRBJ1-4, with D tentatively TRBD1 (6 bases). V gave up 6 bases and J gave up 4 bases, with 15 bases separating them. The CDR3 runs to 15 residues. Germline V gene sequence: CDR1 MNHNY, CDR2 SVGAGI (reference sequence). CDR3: CASSLGQTRNEKLFF. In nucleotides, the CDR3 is TGTGCCAGCAGCCTCGGACAGACCCGTAATGAAAAACTGTTTTTT.

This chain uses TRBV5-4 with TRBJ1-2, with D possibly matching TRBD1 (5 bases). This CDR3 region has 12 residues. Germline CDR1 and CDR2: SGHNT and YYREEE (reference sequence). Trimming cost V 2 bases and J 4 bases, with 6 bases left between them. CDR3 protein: CASSLDSYGYTF. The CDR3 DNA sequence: TGTGCCAGCAGCTTAGACAGCTATGGCTACACCTTC.

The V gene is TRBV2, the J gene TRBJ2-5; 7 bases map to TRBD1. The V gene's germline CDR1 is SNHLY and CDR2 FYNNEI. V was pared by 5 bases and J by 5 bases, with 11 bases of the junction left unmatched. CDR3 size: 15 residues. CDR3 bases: TGTGCCAGCAGTACAGGGGACCTAAGTGGGGAGACCCAGTACTTC. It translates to CASSTGDLSGETQYF. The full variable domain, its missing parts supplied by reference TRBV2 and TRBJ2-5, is EPEVTQTPSHQVTQMGQEVILRCVPISNHLYFYWYRQILGQKVEFLVSFYNNEISEKSEIFDDQFSVERPDGSNFTLKIRSTKLEDSAMYFCASSTGDLSGETQYFGPGTRLLVL.

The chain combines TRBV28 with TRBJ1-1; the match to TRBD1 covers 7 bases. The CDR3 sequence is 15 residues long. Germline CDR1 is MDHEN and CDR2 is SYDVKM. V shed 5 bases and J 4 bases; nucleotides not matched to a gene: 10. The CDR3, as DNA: TGTGCCAGCAGTCTAGACAGGGTAGTAGGCACTGAAGCTTTCTTT. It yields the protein CASSLDRVVGTEAFF.

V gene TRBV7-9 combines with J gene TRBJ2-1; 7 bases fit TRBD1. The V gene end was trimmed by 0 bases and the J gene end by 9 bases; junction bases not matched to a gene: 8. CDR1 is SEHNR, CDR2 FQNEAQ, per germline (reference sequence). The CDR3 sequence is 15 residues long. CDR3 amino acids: CASSLAGQATGEQFF. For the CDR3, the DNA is TGTGCCAGCAGCTTAGCCGGACAGGCGACCGGTGAGCAGTTCTTC.

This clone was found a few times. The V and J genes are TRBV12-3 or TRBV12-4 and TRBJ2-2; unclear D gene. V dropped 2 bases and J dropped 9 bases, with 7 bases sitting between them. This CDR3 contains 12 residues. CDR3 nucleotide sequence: TGTGCCAGCAGTTTACAGGTTCGGGAGCTGTTTTTT. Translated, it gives CASSLQVRELFF.

The CDR3 DNA is TGTGCCAGCAGCGCCGGGACAACCACAAACTATGGCTACACCTTC. Translating it yields CASSAGTTTNYGYTF. The V gene is TRBV6-5, the J gene TRBJ1-2; possibly TRBD1 for D (6 bases). V shed 6 bases and J shed 2 bases, with 16 bases lying between them. CDR1 is MNHEY and CDR2 is SVGAGI in the germline V gene. The CDR3 is made up of 15 amino acids.

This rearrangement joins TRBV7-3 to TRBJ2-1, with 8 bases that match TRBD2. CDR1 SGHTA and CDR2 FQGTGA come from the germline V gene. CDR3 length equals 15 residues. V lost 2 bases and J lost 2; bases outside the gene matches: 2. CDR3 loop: CASSLYSGTYNEQFF. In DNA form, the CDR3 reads TGTGCCAGCAGCTTATATAGCGGGACCTACAATGAGCAGTTCTTC.

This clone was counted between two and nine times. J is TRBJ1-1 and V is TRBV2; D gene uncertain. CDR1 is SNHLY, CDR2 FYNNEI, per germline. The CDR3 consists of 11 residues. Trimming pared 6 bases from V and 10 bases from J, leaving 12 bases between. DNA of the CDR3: TGTGCCAGCAGGGTTATGGAGGGAGCTTTCTTT. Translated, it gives CASRVMEGAFF.

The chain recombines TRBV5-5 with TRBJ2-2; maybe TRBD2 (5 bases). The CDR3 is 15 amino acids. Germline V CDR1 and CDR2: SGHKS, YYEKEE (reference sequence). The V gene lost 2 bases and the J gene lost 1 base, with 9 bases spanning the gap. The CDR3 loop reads CASSFPGMNTGELFF. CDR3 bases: TGTGCCAGCAGCTTTCCGGGGATGAACACCGGGGAGCTGTTTTTT. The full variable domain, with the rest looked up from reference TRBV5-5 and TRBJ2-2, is DAGVTQSPTHLIKTRGQQVTLRCSPISGHKSVSWYQQVLGQGPQFIFQYYEKEERGRGNFPDRFSARQFPNYSSELNVNALLLGDSALYLCASSFPGMNTGELFFGEGSRLTVL.

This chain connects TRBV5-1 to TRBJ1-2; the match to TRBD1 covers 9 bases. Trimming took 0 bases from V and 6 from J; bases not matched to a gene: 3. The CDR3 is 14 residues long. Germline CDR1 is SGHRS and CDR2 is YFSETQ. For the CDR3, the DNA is TGCGCCAGCAGCTTGGCCGGGACAGGGAATGGCTACACCTTC. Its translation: CASSLAGTGNGYTF. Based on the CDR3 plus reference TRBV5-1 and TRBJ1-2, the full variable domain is KAGVTQTPRYLIKTRGQQVTLSCSPISGHRSVSWYQQTPGQGLQFLFEYFSETQRNKGNFPGRFSGRQFSNSRSEMNVSTLELGDSALYLCASSLAGTGNGYTFGSGTRLTVV.